The T cell receptor (beta chain) under discussion was sequenced for a study of blood T cell repertoires in COVID-19. Across the whole study: From T cells, B-cell-depleted T cells, or PBMCs came the material, which was cDNA or gDNA.

Measured with immunoSEQ multiplex PCR; TCRdb has only the in-frame clones, and not every one. This sample has 130,000 to 150,000 clones; 81% occur once, and the top ten carry 7% to 10%. The CDR3 loop spans 15 amino acids. The ends lost 6 bases at V and 0 bases at J; junction bases unmatched: 5. The germline V gene has CDR1 MNHEY and CDR2 SVGAGI. This chain uses TRBV6-5 with TRBJ1-1; 9 positions match TRBD1. This clonotype was obtained from a human donor with acute or convalescent COVID-19. The donor label of this sample is uncertain. Sequenced sample: peripheral blood. For the CDR3, the DNA is TGTGCCAGCAGAGTGGGACAGGGCCTGAACACTGAAGCTTTCTTT. Translated: CASRVGQGLNTEAFF.